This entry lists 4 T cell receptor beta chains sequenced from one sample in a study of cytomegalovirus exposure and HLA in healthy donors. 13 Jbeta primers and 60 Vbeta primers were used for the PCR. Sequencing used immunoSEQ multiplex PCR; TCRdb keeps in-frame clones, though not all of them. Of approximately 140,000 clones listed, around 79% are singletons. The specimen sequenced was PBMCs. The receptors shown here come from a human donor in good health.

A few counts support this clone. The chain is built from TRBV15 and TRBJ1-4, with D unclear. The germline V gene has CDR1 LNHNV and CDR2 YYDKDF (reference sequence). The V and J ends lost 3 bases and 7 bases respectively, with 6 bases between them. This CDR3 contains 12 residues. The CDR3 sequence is CATSRRGEKLFF. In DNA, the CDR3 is TGTGCCACCAGCAGGCGTGGTGAAAAACTGTTTTTT.

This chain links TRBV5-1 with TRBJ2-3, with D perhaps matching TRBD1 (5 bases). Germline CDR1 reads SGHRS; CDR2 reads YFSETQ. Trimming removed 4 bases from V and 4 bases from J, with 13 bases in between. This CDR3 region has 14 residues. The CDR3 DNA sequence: TGCGCCAGCAGCCTGAGTGGGGCCGCAGATACGCAGTATTTT. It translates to CASSLSGAADTQYF.

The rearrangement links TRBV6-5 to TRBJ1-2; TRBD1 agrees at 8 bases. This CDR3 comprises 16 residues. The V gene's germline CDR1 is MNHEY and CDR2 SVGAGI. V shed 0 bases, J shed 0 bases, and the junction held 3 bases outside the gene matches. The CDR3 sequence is CASSYSQGAPNYGYTF. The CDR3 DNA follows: TGTGCCAGCAGTTACTCGCAGGGGGCACCTAACTATGGCTACACCTTC.

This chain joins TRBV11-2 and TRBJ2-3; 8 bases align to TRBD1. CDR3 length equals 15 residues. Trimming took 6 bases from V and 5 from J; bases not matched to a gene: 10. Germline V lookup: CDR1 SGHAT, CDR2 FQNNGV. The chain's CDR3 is CASRPVRGRIDTQYF. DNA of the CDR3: TGTGCCAGCAGGCCGGTCAGGGGGCGCATAGATACGCAGTATTTT.